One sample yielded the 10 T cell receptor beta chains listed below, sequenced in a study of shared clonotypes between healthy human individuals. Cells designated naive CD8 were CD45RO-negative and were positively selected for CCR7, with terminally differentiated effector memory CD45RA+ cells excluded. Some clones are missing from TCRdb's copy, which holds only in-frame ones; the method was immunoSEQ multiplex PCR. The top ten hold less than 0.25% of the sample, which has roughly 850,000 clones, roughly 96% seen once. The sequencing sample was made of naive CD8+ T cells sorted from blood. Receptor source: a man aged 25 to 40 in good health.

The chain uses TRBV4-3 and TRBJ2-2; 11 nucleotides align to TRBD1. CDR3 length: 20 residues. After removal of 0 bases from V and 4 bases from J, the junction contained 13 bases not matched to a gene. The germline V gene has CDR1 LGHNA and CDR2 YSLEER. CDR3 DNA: TGCGCCAGCAGCCAAGATATTTCGGACAGGGGGCAAAGGGTCACCGGGGAGCTGTTTTTT. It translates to CASSQDISDRGQRVTGELFF.

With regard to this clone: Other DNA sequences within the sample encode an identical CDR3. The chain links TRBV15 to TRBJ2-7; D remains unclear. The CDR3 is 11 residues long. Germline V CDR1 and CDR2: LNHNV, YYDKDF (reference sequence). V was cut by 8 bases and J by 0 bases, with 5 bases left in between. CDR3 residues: CATSSSYEQYF. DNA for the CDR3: TGTGCCACCTCGAGCTCCTACGAGCAGTACTTC.

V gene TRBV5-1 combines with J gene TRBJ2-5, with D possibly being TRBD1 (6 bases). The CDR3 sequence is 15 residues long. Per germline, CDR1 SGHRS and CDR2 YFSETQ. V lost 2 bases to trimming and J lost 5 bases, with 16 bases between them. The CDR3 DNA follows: TGCGCCAGCAGCTTTGAACCGGTTAGGGGGGAGACCCAGTACTTC. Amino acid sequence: CASSFEPVRGETQYF.

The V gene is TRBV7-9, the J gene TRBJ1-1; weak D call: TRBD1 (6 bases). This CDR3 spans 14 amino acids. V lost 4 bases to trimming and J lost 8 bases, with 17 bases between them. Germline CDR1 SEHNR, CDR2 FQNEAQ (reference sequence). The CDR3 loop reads CASSSTTGTREAFF. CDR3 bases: TGTGCCAGCAGCTCTACGACGGGGACAAGAGAAGCTTTCTTT.

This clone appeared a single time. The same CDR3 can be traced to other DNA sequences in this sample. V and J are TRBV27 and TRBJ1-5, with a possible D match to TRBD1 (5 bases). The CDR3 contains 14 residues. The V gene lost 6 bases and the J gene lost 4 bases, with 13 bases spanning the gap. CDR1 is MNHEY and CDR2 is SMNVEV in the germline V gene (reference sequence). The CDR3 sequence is CASSPRQINQPQHF. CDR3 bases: TGTGCCAGCAGCCCGAGACAGATTAATCAGCCCCAGCATTTT.

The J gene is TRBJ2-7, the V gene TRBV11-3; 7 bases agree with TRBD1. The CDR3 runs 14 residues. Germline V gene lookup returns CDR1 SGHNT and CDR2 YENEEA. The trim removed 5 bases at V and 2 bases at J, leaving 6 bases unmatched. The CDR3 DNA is TGTGCCAGCAGCCGACAGGGATTTCCCTACGAGCAGTACTTC. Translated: CASSRQGFPYEQYF.

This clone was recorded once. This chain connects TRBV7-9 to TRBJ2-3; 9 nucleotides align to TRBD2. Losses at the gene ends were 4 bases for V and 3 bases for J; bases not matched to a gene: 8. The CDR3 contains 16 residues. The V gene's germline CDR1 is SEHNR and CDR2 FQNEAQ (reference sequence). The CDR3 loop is CASSSRSGRGTDTQYF. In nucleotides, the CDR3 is TGTGCCAGCAGCTCGCGTAGCGGGAGAGGGACAGATACGCAGTATTTT.

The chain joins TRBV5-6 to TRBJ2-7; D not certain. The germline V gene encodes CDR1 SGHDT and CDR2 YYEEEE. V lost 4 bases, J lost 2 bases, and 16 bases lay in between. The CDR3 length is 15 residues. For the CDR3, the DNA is TGTGCCAGCAGCCTCGGCCTCCGAGAAGCCTACGAGCAGTACTTC. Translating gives CASSLGLREAYEQYF. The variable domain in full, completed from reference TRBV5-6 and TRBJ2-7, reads DAGVTQSPTHLIKTRGQQVTLRCSPKSGHDTVSWYQQALGQGPQFIFQYYEEEERQRGNFPDRFSGHQFPNYSSELNVNALLLGDSALYLCASSLGLREAYEQYFGPGTRLTVT.

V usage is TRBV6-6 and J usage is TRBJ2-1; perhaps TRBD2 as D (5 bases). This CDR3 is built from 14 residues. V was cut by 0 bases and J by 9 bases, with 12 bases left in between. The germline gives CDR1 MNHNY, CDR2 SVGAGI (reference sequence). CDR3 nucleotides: TGTGCCAGCAGTTACTCGGCGGAGAGCGGTGAGCAGTTCTTC. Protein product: CASSYSAESGEQFF.

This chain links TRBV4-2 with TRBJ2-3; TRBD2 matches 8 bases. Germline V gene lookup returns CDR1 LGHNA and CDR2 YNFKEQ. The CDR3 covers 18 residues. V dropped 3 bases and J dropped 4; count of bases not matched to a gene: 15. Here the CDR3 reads CASSHALAGWPEPDTQYF. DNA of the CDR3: TGTGCCAGCAGCCATGCTCTAGCGGGTTGGCCGGAACCAGATACGCAGTATTTT.